The source of this T cell receptor (beta chain) is a study of OX40 agonist ivuxolimab in advanced cancers. General study points: CD4+ and CD8+ T cells in blood underwent clonal expansion by week 6 at 0.1 to 3.0 mg/kg.

Germline V CDR1 and CDR2: MGHRA, YSYEKL. The CDR3 spans 17 residues. V was pared by 4 bases and J by 0 bases, with 16 bases between. This clone was picked up one time. The antigen remains unidentified. Repertoires were generated with immunoSEQ multiplex PCR, while TCRdb's copy carries only in-frame clones and drops some. The sample lists tens of thousands of clones; around 87% were seen once. The chain has TRBV4-1 and TRBJ2-1; D is uncertain. This TCR came from an adult with an advanced solid tumor such as melanoma, head and neck, liver or kidney cancer. The source material was CD4+ or CD8+ T cells sorted from blood, sampled in a trial of the OX40 agonist ivuxolimab. CDR3 protein: CASSLLRTVRSYNEQFF. The DNA for the CDR3 is TGCGCCAGCAGCCTCCTGCGCACAGTACGCTCCTACAATGAGCAGTTCTTC.